This paragraph covers one T cell receptor beta chain sequence. This record belongs to a study of blood T cell repertoires in COVID-19. Study as a whole: Acute and convalescent COVID-19 samples came from the United States, Italy and Spain. In each case, the material was cDNA or gDNA derived from T cells, B-cell-depleted T cells, or PBMCs.

How the authors handled the data: Nucleated cell counts were estimated from reference gene primer amplification. Assay used: immunoSEQ multiplex PCR; TCRdb lists only in-frame clones, some missing. V and J calls and clone size are copied from that table; D and trimming were computed from the DNA. The data show about 85,000 clones, with roughly 90% seen just once and 2% to 2.5% held by the top ten. CDR3 size: 16 residues. Trimming removed 3 bases from V and 1 base from J, with 15 bases in between. Per germline, CDR1 SNHLY and CDR2 FYNNEI. This TCR came from a human donor with active COVID-19. The donor label of this sample is uncertain. This chain joins TRBV2 and TRBJ1-2, with D hard to call. Input material: peripheral blood. The CDR3 DNA reads as TGTGCCAGCAGTGATATCGAGGTGGAGTATAACTATGGCTACACCTTC. Amino acids: CASSDIEVEYNYGYTF.